This T cell receptor (beta chain) is drawn from a study of T-cell memory formation after mild COVID-19. Turning to the study itself: Clusters were largely donor specific. The study's findings and limits: Some clones that responded were present in memory (sampled pre-infection), which suggests cross-reactive memory joined. Mostly located in CM and EM were contracting CD4+ clones, with contracting CD8+ clones located in EMRA.

This CDR3 spans 13 amino acids. V was shortened by 2 bases and J by 8 bases, with 10 bases between the two germline ends. Germline lookup yields CDR1 LGHNA and CDR2 YSLEER. TCRalpha and TCRbeta libraries used 5'RACE with constant-segment primers and UMIs. In TCRdb, the 5' RACE reads were re-called with MiXCR into one record per CDR3 protein. The sample includes about 270,000 distinct CDR3 sequences, roughly 18% of them seen just once. Details on this clonotype: What it binds is not known.

Specimen: PBMCs or a T cell subset sorted from them (not recorded which). This TCR derives from a man aged 18-30 years who had mild COVID-19 (a few samples of this study predate the infection). Cell type and time point are not known. V usage is TRBV4-3 and J usage is TRBJ2-1; possible D gene TRBD1, 6 bases. This CDR3 reads CASSQRTDYEQFF. In DNA form, the CDR3 reads TGCGCCAGCAGCCAACGGACAGACTATGAGCAGTTCTTC.